The T cell receptor (beta chain) under discussion was sequenced for a study of radiotherapy plus CTLA-4 blockade in lung cancer. Study results and limitations: Among blood TCR repertoires after radiotherapy plus ipilimumab, tumor-derived clones expanded. According to reports, early shifts in blood T cell clones, alongside interferon-beta, forecast response most accurately.

Repertoires were generated with immunoSEQ multiplex PCR, while TCRdb's copy carries only in-frame clones and drops some. Here the sample spans 53,000 or so clones, more than 70% being singletons. This CDR3 has 15 residues. V was shortened by 2 bases and J by 1 base, with 12 bases between the two germline ends. Germline-derived CDR1 and CDR2 are SGHRS and YFSETQ. Ipilimumab-mediated CTLA-4 blockade plus focal radiation was given to patients having chemo-refractory metastatic non-small-cell lung cancer. Concerning this clone: What it binds is unknown.

The V and J genes are TRBV5-1 and TRBJ1-1; D call uncertain. This TCR was recovered from a human donor with non-small cell lung cancer who had stable disease on radiotherapy plus ipilimumab. This sample comprised peripheral blood, obtained from a patient treated with radiotherapy plus ipilimumab. The chain's CDR3 is CASSLLQGRNTEAFF. The CDR3 DNA is TGCGCCAGCAGCTTACTACAAGGGAGGAACACTGAAGCTTTCTTT.